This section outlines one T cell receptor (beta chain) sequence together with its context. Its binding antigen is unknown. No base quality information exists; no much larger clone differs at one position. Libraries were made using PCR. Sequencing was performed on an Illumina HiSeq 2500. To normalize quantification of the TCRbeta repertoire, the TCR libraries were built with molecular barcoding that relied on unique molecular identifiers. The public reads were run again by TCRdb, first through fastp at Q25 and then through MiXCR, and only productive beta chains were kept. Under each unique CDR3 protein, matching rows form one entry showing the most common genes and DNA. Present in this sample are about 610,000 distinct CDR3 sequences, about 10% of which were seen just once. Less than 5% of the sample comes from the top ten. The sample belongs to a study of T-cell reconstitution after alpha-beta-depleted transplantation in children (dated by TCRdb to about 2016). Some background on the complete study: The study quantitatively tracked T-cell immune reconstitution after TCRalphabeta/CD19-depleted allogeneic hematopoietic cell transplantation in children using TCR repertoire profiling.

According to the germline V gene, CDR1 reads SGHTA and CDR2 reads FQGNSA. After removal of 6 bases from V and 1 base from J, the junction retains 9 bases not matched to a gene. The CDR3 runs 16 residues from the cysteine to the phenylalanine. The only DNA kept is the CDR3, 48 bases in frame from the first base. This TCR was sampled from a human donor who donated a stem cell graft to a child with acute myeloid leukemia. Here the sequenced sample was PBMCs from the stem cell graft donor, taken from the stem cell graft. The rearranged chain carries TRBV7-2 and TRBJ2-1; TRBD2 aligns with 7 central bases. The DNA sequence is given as TGTGCCAGCAGTGAAAAGAGCGGGACGTCCTACAATGAGCAGTTCTTC. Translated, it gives CASSEKSGTSYNEQFF.